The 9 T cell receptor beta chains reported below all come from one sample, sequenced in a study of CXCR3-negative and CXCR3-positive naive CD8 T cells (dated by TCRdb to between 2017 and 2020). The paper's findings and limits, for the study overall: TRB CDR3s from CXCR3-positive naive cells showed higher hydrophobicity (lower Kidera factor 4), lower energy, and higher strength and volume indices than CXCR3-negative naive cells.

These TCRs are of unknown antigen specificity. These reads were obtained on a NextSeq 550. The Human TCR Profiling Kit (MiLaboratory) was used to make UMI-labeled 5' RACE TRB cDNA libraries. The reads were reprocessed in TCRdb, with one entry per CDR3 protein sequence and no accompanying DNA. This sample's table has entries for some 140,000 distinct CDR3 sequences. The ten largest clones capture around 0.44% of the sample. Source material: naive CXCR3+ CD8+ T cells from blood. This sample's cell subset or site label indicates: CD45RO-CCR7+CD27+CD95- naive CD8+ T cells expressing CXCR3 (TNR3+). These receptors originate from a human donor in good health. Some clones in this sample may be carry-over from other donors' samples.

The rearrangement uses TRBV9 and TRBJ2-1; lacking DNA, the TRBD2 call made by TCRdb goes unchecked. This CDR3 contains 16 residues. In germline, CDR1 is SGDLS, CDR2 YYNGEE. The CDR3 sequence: CASSQPAGGVANEQFF.

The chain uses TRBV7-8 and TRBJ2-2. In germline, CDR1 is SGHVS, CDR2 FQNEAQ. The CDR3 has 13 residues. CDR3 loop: CASNQPGGGWLFF.

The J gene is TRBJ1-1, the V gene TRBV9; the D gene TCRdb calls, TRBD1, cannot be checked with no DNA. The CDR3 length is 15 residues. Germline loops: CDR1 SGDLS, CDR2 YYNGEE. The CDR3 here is CASSFLLGQNTEAFF.

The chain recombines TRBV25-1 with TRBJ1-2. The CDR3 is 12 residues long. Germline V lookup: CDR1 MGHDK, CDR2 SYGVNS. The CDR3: CASSELNYGYTF.

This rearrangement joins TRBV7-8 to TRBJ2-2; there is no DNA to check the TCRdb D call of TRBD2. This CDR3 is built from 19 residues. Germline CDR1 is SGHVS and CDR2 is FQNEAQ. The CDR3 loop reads CASSLTPTSGRGSGGELFF.

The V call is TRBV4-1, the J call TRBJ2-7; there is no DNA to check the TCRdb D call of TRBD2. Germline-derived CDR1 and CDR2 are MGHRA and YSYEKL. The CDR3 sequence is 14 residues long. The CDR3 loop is CASSSMLAAREQYF.

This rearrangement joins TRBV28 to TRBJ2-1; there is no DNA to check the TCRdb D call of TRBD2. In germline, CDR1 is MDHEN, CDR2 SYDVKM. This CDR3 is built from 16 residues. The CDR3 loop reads CASSLGLAGGYNEQFF.

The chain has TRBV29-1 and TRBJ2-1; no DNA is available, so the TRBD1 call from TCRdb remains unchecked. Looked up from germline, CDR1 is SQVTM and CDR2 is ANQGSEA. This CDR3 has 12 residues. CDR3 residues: CSVVTGSNEQFF.

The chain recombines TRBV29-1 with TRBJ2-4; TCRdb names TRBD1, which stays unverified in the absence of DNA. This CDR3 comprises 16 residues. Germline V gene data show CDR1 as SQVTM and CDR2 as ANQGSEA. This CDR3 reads CSVVGQGIATKNIQYF.